These 30 T cell receptor beta chains came from one sample sequenced in a study of tumour-infiltrating T cells in Burkitt lymphoma. Data came from immunoSEQ multiplex PCR; TCRdb stores just in-frame clones and leaves some out. Seen here are some 1,800 clones, 15% to 20% observed once, and the top ten hold approximately 11%. Source material: tumor tissue. All receptors come from a human donor with diffuse large B-cell lymphoma.

This rearrangement joins TRBV6-5 to TRBJ1-1, with 12 bases that match TRBD1. The V gene end was trimmed by 6 bases and the J gene end by 4 bases; junction bases not matched to a gene: 6. Germline V gives CDR1 MNHEY, CDR2 SVGAGI. This CDR3 is 15 amino acids long. This CDR3 reads CASRAGTGGGTEAFF. The CDR3 coding sequence is TGTGCCAGCAGAGCCGGGACAGGGGGCGGCACTGAAGCTTTCTTT.

The gene calls are TRBV4-1 and TRBJ1-3; 9 bases line up with TRBD1. Germline V gives CDR1 MGHRA, CDR2 YSYEKL. V was clipped by 5 bases and J by 4 bases; unmatched bases: 6. The CDR3 sequence is 15 residues long. As DNA, the CDR3 is TGCGCCAGCAGCTCAGACAGGGGGGCCGGAAACACCATATATTTT. It encodes CASSSDRGAGNTIYF.

The chain recombines TRBV5-6 with TRBJ2-7; TRBD2 agrees at 7 bases. CDR3 length: 14 residues. CDR1 SGHDT and CDR2 YYEEEE come from the germline V gene. J lost 1 base, V lost 4 bases, and 5 bases had no gene match. Here the CDR3 reads CASSPGLGSYEQYF. In nucleotides, the CDR3 is TGTGCCAGCAGCCCCGGACTAGGGTCCTACGAGCAGTACTTC.

In its sample, this clone was seen once. The rearrangement joins TRBV11-2 to TRBJ2-2; D unresolved. This CDR3 is built from 15 residues. Germline CDR1 reads SGHAT; CDR2 reads FQNNGV. With 3 bases removed from V and 3 bases from J, the gap between germline ends came to 11 bases. In DNA form, the CDR3 reads TGTGCCAGCAGCTTGCAGGTTGGCTACACCGGGGAGCTGTTTTTT. Its protein is CASSLQVGYTGELFF.

This clone was seen only a few times. The rearrangement joins TRBV12-5 to TRBJ2-5; 9 nucleotides match TRBD2. V lost 4 bases, J lost 5 bases, and 8 bases stayed unmatched. The germline V gene has CDR1 LGHNT and CDR2 FRNRAP. This CDR3 spans 15 amino acids. The CDR3 here is CASGSGGTSFETQYF. The CDR3 DNA reads as TGTGCTAGTGGTTCCGGGGGGACTAGCTTTGAGACCCAGTACTTC.

This clone showed up just a few times. The gene calls are TRBV19 and TRBJ2-2; D may be TRBD1 or TRBD2 (5 bases each). From germline, CDR1 is LNHDA and CDR2 SQIVND (reference sequence). The V end was cut by 5 bases, the J end by 0 bases, with 7 bases between. This CDR3 is built from 14 residues. CDR3 sequence: CASSGTANTGELFF. DNA of the CDR3: TGTGCCAGTAGTGGGACGGCGAACACCGGGGAGCTGTTTTTT.

The chain links TRBV7-2 to TRBJ2-1; D is possibly TRBD2 (5 bases). CDR1 is SGHTA, CDR2 FQGNSA, per germline. The ends were cut back, 1 base at V and 8 bases at J, with 18 bases in the middle. CDR3 length: 16 residues. CDR3 loop: CASSLEVASPWHEQFF. For the CDR3, the DNA is TGTGCCAGCAGCTTAGAGGTAGCTAGCCCCTGGCATGAGCAGTTCTTC.

The V call is TRBV9, the J call TRBJ2-2; 12 bases match TRBD2. Germline V gives CDR1 SGDLS, CDR2 YYNGEE. V shed 4 bases and J 5 bases; nucleotides not matched to a gene: 9. The CDR3 sequence is 17 residues long. The CDR3 DNA reads TGTGCCAGCAGCCCATGGACTAGCGGGGCATGGACCGGGGAGCTGTTTTTT. It codes for CASSPWTSGAWTGELFF.

This clone was observed a handful of times. The rearrangement uses TRBV5-1 and TRBJ2-7; the D gene is possibly TRBD2 (6 bases). With 0 bases removed from V and 0 bases from J, the gap between germline ends came to 13 bases. The CDR3 is 16 amino acids. Germline CDR1 reads SGHRS; CDR2 reads YFSETQ. Written as DNA, the CDR3 is TGCGCCAGCAGCTTGGCCACGGGACTCCTCTCCTACGAGCAGTACTTC. Amino acid sequence: CASSLATGLLSYEQYF.

This clone was seen more than once but under ten times. The V gene is TRBV5-1, the J gene TRBJ1-1; D not certain. The CDR3 spans 13 residues. In germline, CDR1 is SGHRS, CDR2 YFSETQ. V shed 2 bases and J shed 2 bases, with 7 bases lying between them. The CDR3 here is CASSFSGNTEAFF. CDR3 bases: TGCGCCAGCAGCTTCAGTGGTAACACTGAAGCTTTCTTT.

In its sample, this clone was seen a few times. This chain connects TRBV5-1 to TRBJ1-2; 7 positions agree with TRBD1. CDR3 length: 12 amino acids. Unmatched junction bases numbered 4, after V lost 3 bases and J lost 8 bases. Germline loops: CDR1 SGHRS, CDR2 YFSETQ. The chain's CDR3 is CASSSYRGGYTF. The CDR3 bases are TGCGCCAGCAGCTCATACAGGGGCGGCTACACCTTC.

This clone was picked up a small number of times. The chain is built from TRBV7-9 and TRBJ2-1, with TRBD1 identical over 8 bases. V shed 2 bases, J shed 8 bases, and the junction held 5 bases outside the gene matches. Germline CDR1 reads SEHNR; CDR2 reads FQNEAQ (reference sequence). The CDR3 runs 14 residues. The CDR3 spells CASSLQGATDEQFF. CDR3 coding DNA: TGTGCCAGCAGCTTACAGGGGGCTACGGATGAGCAGTTCTTC.

For this clone: A junction end diverges from the germline sequence, so it may reflect a read error. This rearrangement joins TRBV9 to TRBJ2-3; the match to TRBD2 covers 11 bases. This CDR3 has 15 residues. Germline loops: CDR1 SGDLS, CDR2 YYNGEE. This CDR3 reads CASSVAGGYIDTQYF. DNA of the CDR3: TGTGCCAGCAGTGTAGCGGGAGGGTACATAGATACGCAGTATTTT.

The V gene is TRBV27, the J gene TRBJ2-1, with 13 bases fitting TRBD2. The CDR3 is 16 residues long. Trimming removed 3 bases from V and 8 bases from J; junction bases left unmatched: 7. Germline V CDR1 and CDR2: MNHEY, SMNVEV (reference sequence). CDR3 protein: CASSFRTSGRVYEQFF. Written as DNA, the CDR3 is TGTGCCAGCAGTTTCAGGACTAGCGGGAGAGTCTATGAGCAGTTCTTC.

The chain carries TRBV27 and TRBJ2-7; D perhaps matches TRBD1 (5 bases). The CDR3 consists of 14 residues. Trimming left V 2 bases short and J 5 bases short, with 13 bases between. Germline CDR1 is MNHEY and CDR2 is SMNVEV (reference sequence). The CDR3 sequence: CASSLGATANEQYF. The CDR3 nucleotides read TGTGCCAGCAGTTTAGGGGCGACAGCCAACGAGCAGTACTTC.

This clone appeared a few times. This sequence joins TRBV19 and TRBJ1-1; no reliable D call. Germline assignment: CDR1 LNHDA and CDR2 SQIVND (reference sequence). The CDR3 consists of 13 residues. Between the trimmed V and J ends, which lost 6 bases and 1 base, there was a span of 9 bases. CDR3 in DNA: TGTGCCAGTAGAAATATGGGGAACACTGAAGCTTTCTTT. Its protein product is CASRNMGNTEAFF.

The chain recombines TRBV5-1 with TRBJ2-5; D perhaps matches TRBD1 (6 bases). V was cut by 3 bases and J by 4 bases, with 7 bases left in between. There are 12 residues in the CDR3. Germline CDR1 is SGHRS and CDR2 is YFSETQ. DNA for the CDR3: TGCGCCAGCAGCTCCAGGGGAGAGACCCAGTACTTC. As protein: CASSSRGETQYF.

This clone appeared a few times. This sequence joins TRBV5-1 and TRBJ2-2; 11 nucleotides align to TRBD1. The CDR3 runs to 15 residues. Trimming took 4 bases from V and 4 from J; bases not matched to a gene: 3. Per germline, CDR1 SGHRS and CDR2 YFSETQ. CDR3 coding DNA: TGCGCCAGCAGCACCGGGACAGGGGGCACCGGGGAGCTGTTTTTT. It codes for CASSTGTGGTGELFF.

This chain uses TRBV20-1 with TRBJ2-1; no clear D. CDR1 and CDR2 (germline): DFQATT, SNEGSKA (reference sequence). The length of the CDR3 is 10 residues. The V and J ends lost 3 bases and 15 bases respectively, with 12 bases between them. CDR3 DNA: TGCAGTGCTAGGGAAAAGTCCGGGTTCTTC. This codes for CSAREKSGFF.

This clone came up a few times. The rearrangement uses TRBV5-1 and TRBJ2-1, with 7 bases fitting TRBD2. The germline gives CDR1 SGHRS, CDR2 YFSETQ. Trimming took 0 bases from V and 6 from J; bases not matched to a gene: 3. There are 14 residues in the CDR3. Written as DNA, the CDR3 is TGCGCCAGCAGCTTGGGGGCTAGCGGCAATGAGCAGTTCTTC. This translates into CASSLGASGNEQFF.

This clone was seen more than once but under ten times. The V and J genes are TRBV19 and TRBJ2-3; TRBD1 agrees at 7 bases. CDR1 and CDR2 (germline): LNHDA, SQIVND (reference sequence). This CDR3 comprises 13 residues. Losses at the gene ends were 4 bases for V and 7 bases for J; bases not matched to a gene: 5. The DNA of the CDR3 is TGTGCCAGTAGTAGGGACAGCCCAAATACGCAGTATTTT. Protein product: CASSRDSPNTQYF. The variable domain in full, with the rest retrieved from reference TRBV19 and TRBJ2-3, is DGGITQSPKYLFRKEGQNVTLSCEQNLNHDAMYWYRQDPGQGLRLIYYSQIVNDFQKGDIAEGYSVSREKKESFPLTVTSAQKNPTAFYLCASSRDSPNTQYFGPGTRLTVL.

This clone was recorded a few times. CDR3 bases: TGTGCCGGAGAGCTCCCTGGCTACACCTTC. Amino acid sequence: CAGELPGYTF. The gene calls are TRBV30 and TRBJ1-2; D not resolved. With 8 bases removed from V and 7 bases from J, the gap between germline ends came to 11 bases. The CDR3 extends over 10 amino acids. The germline V gene encodes CDR1 GTSNPN and CDR2 SVGIG (reference sequence).

In its sample, this clone was seen a few times. The chain uses TRBV4-1 and TRBJ1-2; tentative D call: TRBD1 (5 bases). The V and J ends lost 1 base and 3 bases respectively, with 9 bases between them. The CDR3 spans 14 residues. In germline, CDR1 is MGHRA, CDR2 YSYEKL. The chain's CDR3 is CASSQVQGDYGYTF. The CDR3 region has the DNA TGCGCCAGCAGCCAAGTCCAGGGCGACTATGGCTACACCTTC.

The chain joins TRBV6-5 to TRBJ2-1; no definite D call. The V gene lost 0 bases and the J gene lost 6 bases, with 12 bases spanning the gap. Germline CDR1 MNHEY, CDR2 SVGAGI. The CDR3 contains 15 residues. The CDR3 nucleotides are TGTGCCAGCAGTTACTCGACGGCTGGGGTCAATGAGCAGTTCTTC. The encoded protein is CASSYSTAGVNEQFF.

V usage is TRBV27 and J usage is TRBJ2-3; 10 nucleotides line up with TRBD2. The CDR3 extends over 15 amino acids. The V and J ends lost 3 bases and 5 bases, in that order; junction bases with no gene match: 5. Germline V CDR1 and CDR2: MNHEY, SMNVEV (reference sequence). Written as DNA, the CDR3 is TGTGCCAGCAGTTTTGGTAGCGGGAGGTTAGATACGCAGTATTTT. It is translated as CASSFGSGRLDTQYF.

The chain combines TRBV4-3 with TRBJ1-2; D not certain. Trimming cost V 1 base and J 0 bases, with 9 bases left between them. The CDR3 contains 15 residues. The germline gives CDR1 LGHNA, CDR2 YSLEER. Here the CDR3 reads CASSQARQTNYGYTF. In DNA, the CDR3 is TGCGCCAGCAGCCAAGCTAGGCAGACTAACTATGGCTACACCTTC.

This rearrangement joins TRBV18 to TRBJ2-7; 8 nucleotides agree with TRBD1. The CDR3 covers 14 residues. V gave up 3 bases and J gave up 3 bases; unmatched junction bases: 4. Germline CDR1 KGHSH, CDR2 LQKENI. The CDR3 DNA reads TGTGCCAGCTCACCGGGACAGGCCCACTACGAGCAGTACTTC. This gives the protein CASSPGQAHYEQYF.

This clone was observed a handful of times. This rearrangement joins TRBV7-6 to TRBJ1-2; 10 bases map to TRBD1. Germline assignment: CDR1 SGHVS and CDR2 FNYEAQ. The CDR3 totals 15 residues. V trimming: 5 bases; J trimming: 8 bases; junction bases outside the gene matches: 11. CDR3 DNA: TGTGCCAGCAGCCTAGGTACCGGGACAGGGGACGGCTACACCTTC. It specifies CASSLGTGTGDGYTF.

The genes are TRBV11-2 and TRBJ1-2; a possible D gene is TRBD1 (6 bases). V lost 4 bases to trimming and J lost 5 bases, with 17 bases between them. In germline, CDR1 is SGHAT, CDR2 FQNNGV. This CDR3 spans 15 amino acids. Here the CDR3 DNA reads TGTGCCAGCAGCTCCCTACAGGGATCGACTTATGGCTACACCTTC. As protein: CASSSLQGSTYGYTF.

This clone showed up just a few times. The genes are TRBV2 and TRBJ2-3; 10 positions match TRBD2. Trimming cost V 7 bases and J 9 bases; bases outside gene matches: 10. This CDR3 contains 14 residues. The germline V gene has CDR1 SNHLY and CDR2 FYNNEI. For the CDR3, the DNA is TGTGCCAGCAATTTCGGTCTAGCGGGAGTCACGCAGTATTTT. It translates to CASNFGLAGVTQYF.